The present T cell receptor beta chain was sequenced within a study of cytomegalovirus exposure and HLA in healthy donors. Overall study: The 550 to 700 first-cohort repertoires and the approximately 130 validation repertoires shared the same platform, a later analysis reported.

Losses at the gene ends were 7 bases for V and 4 bases for J; bases not matched to a gene: 3. CDR1 SQVTM and CDR2 ANQGSEA come from the germline V gene. CDR3 length: 12 amino acids. The donors were members of the validation cohort, which comprised roughly 130 subjects and was separate from the first cohort of more than 500 subjects. This clone was detected once. Its antigen remains unknown. Study-wide results and caveats: Researchers catalogued about 160 TCR beta chains as cytomegalovirus-associated.

Some clones are missing from TCRdb's copy, which holds only in-frame ones; the method was immunoSEQ multiplex PCR. This table has 200,000 or so clones, over 80% appearing once. The genes are TRBV29-1 and TRBJ2-1; 8 positions match TRBD1. The origin of this receptor is a woman aged 18-35 years in good health and CMV-seronegative. Sequences were obtained from PBMCs. CDR3 sequence reads: CSAGQAYNEQFF. CDR3 coding DNA: TGCAGCGCGGGACAGGCGTACAATGAGCAGTTCTTC.